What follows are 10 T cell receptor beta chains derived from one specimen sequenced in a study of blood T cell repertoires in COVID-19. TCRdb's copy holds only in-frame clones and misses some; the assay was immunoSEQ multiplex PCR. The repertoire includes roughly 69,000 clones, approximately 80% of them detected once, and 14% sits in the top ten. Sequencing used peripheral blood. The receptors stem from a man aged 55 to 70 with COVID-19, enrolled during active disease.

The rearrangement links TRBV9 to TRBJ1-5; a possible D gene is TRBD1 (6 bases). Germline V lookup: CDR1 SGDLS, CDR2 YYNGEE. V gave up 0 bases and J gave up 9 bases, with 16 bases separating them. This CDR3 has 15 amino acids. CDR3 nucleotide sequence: TGTGCCAGCAGCGTAGTGGACAGACCGTTGCGGCCCCAGCATTTT. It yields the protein CASSVVDRPLRPQHF.

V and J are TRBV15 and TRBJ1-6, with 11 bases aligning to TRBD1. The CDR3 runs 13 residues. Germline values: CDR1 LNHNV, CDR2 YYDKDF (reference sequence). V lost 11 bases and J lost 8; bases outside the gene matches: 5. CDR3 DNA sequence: TGTGCCCCTTCGGGACAGGGGGATTCACCCCTCCACTTT. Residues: CAPSGQGDSPLHF. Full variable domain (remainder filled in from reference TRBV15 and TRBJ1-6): DAMVIQNPRYQVTQFGKPVTLSCSQTLNHNVMYWYQQKSSQAPKLLFHYYDKDFNNEADTPDNFQSRRPNTSFCFLDIRSPGLGDTAMYLCAPSGQGDSPLHFGNGTRLTVT.

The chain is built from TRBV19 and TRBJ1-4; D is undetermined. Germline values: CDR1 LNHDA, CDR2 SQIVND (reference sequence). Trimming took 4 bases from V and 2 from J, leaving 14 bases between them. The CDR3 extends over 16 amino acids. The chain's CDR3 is CASSKARKATNEKLFF. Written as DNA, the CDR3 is TGTGCCAGTAGTAAGGCCAGGAAGGCGACTAATGAAAAACTGTTTTTT.

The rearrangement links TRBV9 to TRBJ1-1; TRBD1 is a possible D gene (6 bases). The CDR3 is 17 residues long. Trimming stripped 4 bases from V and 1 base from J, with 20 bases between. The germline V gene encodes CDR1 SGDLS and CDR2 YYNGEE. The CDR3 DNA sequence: TGTGCCAGCAGCCCGCGGACAGCCTGGGACGGGAACACTGAAGCTTTCTTT. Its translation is CASSPRTAWDGNTEAFF.

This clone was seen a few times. The CDR3 sequence: CASSQAWTAADTQYF. CDR3 coding DNA: TGTGCCAGCAGCCAAGCCTGGACTGCGGCGGATACGCAGTATTTT. The chain carries TRBV4-2 and TRBJ2-3, with D maybe TRBD2 (5 bases). The germline V gene encodes CDR1 LGHNA and CDR2 YNFKEQ. The CDR3 has 15 amino acids. V shed 1 base and J shed 6 bases, with 14 bases lying between them.

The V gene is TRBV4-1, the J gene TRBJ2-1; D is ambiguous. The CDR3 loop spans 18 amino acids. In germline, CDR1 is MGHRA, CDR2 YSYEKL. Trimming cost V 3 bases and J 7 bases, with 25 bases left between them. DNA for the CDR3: TGCGCCAGCAGCCACTTCACCCGCGAGACACTCTATGGGAATGAGCAGTTCTTC. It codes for CASSHFTRETLYGNEQFF.

CDR3 amino acids: CASSPRGRRSEKLFF. As DNA, the CDR3 is TGTGCCAGTAGTCCCAGGGGGCGCCGGAGTGAAAAACTGTTTTTT. The rearrangement joins TRBV19 to TRBJ1-4, with TRBD1 matching over 8 bases. Trimming removed 5 bases from V and 7 bases from J; junction bases left unmatched: 9. The CDR3 extends over 15 amino acids. Germline loops: CDR1 LNHDA, CDR2 SQIVND (reference sequence).

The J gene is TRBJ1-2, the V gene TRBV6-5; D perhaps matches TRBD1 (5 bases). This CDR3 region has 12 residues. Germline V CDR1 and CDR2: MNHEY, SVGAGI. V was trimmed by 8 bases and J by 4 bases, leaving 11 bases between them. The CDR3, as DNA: TGTGCCAGCCAGGACACTACCTATGGCTACACCTTC. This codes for CASQDTTYGYTF.

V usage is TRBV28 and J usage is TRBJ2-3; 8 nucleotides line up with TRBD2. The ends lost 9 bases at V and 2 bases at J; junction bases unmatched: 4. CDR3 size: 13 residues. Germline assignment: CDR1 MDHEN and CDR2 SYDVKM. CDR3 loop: CASHSGDTDTQYF. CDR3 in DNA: TGTGCCAGTCATAGCGGGGACACAGATACGCAGTATTTT.

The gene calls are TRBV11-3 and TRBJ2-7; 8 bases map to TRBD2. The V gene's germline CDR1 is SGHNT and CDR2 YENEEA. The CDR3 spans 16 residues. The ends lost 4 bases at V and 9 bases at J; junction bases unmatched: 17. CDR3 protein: CASSSASGTRVVGQYF. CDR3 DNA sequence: TGTGCCAGCAGCTCCGCCTCCGGGACTAGGGTAGTCGGGCAGTACTTC.